This T cell receptor (beta chain) was identified during a study of blood T cell repertoires in COVID-19. Study overall: PBMCs, B-cell-depleted T cells, or T cells were the source of the cDNA or gDNA that made up the material.

Germline values: CDR1 SGHDT, CDR2 YYEEEE. This CDR3 has 14 residues. With V trimmed by 2 bases and J by 3 bases, 5 bases remained unmatched. TCRdb's table, derived via immunoSEQ multiplex PCR, lists solely in-frame clones and lacks some. The sample consists of 230,000 or so clones, 70% to 90% of them appearing once. Input material: PBMCs or T cells enriched from blood (not recorded which). The clonotype comes from a woman aged 45-60 years with acute COVID-19. The chain joins TRBV5-6 to TRBJ2-7, with 7 bases fitting TRBD2. The DNA of the CDR3 is TGTGCCAGCAGCTTCGGGGAGGGCCGCTACGAGCAGTACTTC. Its translation: CASSFGEGRYEQYF.